This TCR beta chain was identified in a study of blood T cell repertoires in COVID-19. Study-level background: There were acute and convalescent COVID-19 samples, and they came from the United States, Italy and Spain. The analysed material was cDNA or gDNA that came from T cells, B-cell-depleted T cells, or PBMCs.

V shed 4 bases, J shed 5 bases, and the junction held 10 bases outside the gene matches. The CDR3 consists of 16 residues. Germline CDR1 and CDR2: MNHEY and SMNVEV (reference sequence). Authors' methods: How many nucleated cells were present was estimated from reference gene primer amplification. The method was immunoSEQ multiplex PCR; TCRdb's version includes in-frame clones alone and lacks a portion of them. V and J calls plus clone size are reproduced from that table; the DNA served to infer D and trimming. The sample shows 200,000 or so clones, 85% to 90% of them seen only once. The specimen sequenced was peripheral blood. The V call is TRBV27, the J call TRBJ2-3, with 9 bases fitting TRBD1. The TCR sequence derives from a man at least 80 years old with acute or convalescent COVID-19. Here the CDR3 reads CASSSNRDRVVDTQYF. Written as DNA, the CDR3 is TGTGCCAGCAGTTCCAACCGGGACAGGGTGGTAGATACGCAGTATTTT.